The clone carrying this TCR beta chain was picked up one time. This sample was taken from a study of blood T cell repertoires in COVID-19. Study details: The United States, Italy and Spain were the sources of the acute and convalescent COVID-19 samples. The cDNA or gDNA used as material had been derived from T cells, B-cell-depleted T cells, or PBMCs.

Source study methods: The authors estimated nucleated cell counts from reference gene primer amplification. TCRdb keeps only in-frame clones here, not all; method: immunoSEQ multiplex PCR. For V, J and clone size, that table is used; D and trimming come from the DNA. The sample yields nearly 60,000 clones, around 85% seen once. The CDR3 consists of 13 residues. V lost 2 bases, J lost 7 bases, and 9 bases lay in between. The germline gives CDR1 MNHNS, CDR2 SASEGT. This chain links TRBV6-1 with TRBJ2-1, with a possible D match to TRBD1 (5 bases). The material sequenced was peripheral blood. This TCR came from a middle-aged man with active COVID-19. CDR3 region: CASSEQGRNEQFF. CDR3 bases: TGTGCCAGCAGTGAACAGGGAAGGAATGAGCAGTTCTTC.